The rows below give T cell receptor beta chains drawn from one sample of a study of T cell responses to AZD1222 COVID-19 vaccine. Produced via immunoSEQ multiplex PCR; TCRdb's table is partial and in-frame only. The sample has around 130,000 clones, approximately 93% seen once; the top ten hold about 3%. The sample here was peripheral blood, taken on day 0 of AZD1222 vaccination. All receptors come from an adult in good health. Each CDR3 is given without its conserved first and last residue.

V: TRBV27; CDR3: ASSMTASYEQY
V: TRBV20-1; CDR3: RQRYNYGYT
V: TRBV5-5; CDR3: ASSLAGTTNYGYT
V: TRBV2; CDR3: ASRGQGNYGGYT
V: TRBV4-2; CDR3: ASSQEAEAF
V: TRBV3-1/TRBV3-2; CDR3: ASSQAGPYTEAF
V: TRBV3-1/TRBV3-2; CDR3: ASSQGWGAGNQPQH
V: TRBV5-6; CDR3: ASSLMTTGLNNSPLH
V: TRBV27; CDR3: ASSFGASVPYEQY
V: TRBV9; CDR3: ASSVGVSTASGANVLT
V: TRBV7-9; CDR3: ASSTGWDYGYT
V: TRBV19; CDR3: ASKGGGRSTGELF
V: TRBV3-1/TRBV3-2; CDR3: ASSHDRGNEKLF
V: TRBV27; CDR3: ASGRDGFYEQY
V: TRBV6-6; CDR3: ASSRGDNQPQH
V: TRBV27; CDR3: ASSSLAGGETQY
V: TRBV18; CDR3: ASSLGTGGSGNTEAF
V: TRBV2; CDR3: ASSARHEKLF
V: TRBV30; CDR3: AWSATGLAEAF
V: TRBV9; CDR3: ASSFGENTEAF
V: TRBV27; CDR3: ASTTGTVNTIY
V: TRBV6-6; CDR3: ASSYARTSVTDTQY
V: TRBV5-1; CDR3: ASSSWDRGADTQY
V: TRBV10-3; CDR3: AISDFAQGNNSPLH
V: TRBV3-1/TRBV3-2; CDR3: ASSQNQGSGANVLT
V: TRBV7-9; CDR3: ASSLTGLPDYEQY
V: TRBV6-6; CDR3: ASSQLAGAGTQY
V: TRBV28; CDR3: ASSLTPTNEQF